This T cell receptor (beta chain) was observed in a study of blood T cell repertoires in COVID-19 (dated by TCRdb to 2019 to 2021). For the study in its entirety: Samples from collaborators originated in the United States, Italy and Spain and spanned both the acute and convalescent phases of COVID-19. The material from the prospective study consisted of cDNA or gDNA derived from T cells, B-cell-depleted T cells, or PBMCs. Subjects who had been exposed to COVID-19, were actively infected with it, or had recovered from it provided the deeply sampled blood TCRbeta repertoires that made up the dataset. The repertoires were made available in a free public database intended to serve as a resource for research on the immune response to SARS-CoV-2. The samples were drawn from the first 160 participants of the ongoing ImmuneRACE study and from 950 to 1,500 subjects provided by 6 global collaborators. The sample metadata nearly always contained a de-identified subject ID, COVID-19 status, age in years and sex. Where HLA class I and class II types were available, the types were taken from metadata supplied by the sample provider, not from assay-based typing.

Collaborating institutions collected whole blood in K2EDTA tubes following their own protocols. For TCRbeta analysis, collaborator samples were shipped as frozen whole blood, as isolated PBMCs, or as DNA extracted from either sample type. Results the study describes overall, beyond this receptor: The quantity of clinical and demographic metadata differed by source and by participant and was supplied without curation.

Details on this clone: Its antigen target is currently unknown. Base quality data are lacking; no much larger clone is found one base away.

TCRbeta CDR3 regions were amplified from genomic DNA by means of the immunoSEQ Assay, a bias-controlled multiplex PCR. As for the original processing: The number of nucleated cells in each sample was estimated from the amplification of reference gene primers within the assay. To quantify the absolute abundance of each unique TCRbeta CDR3 rearrangement, sequence reads were collapsed and filtered. Productive Simpson clonality was computed per sample as the square root of Simpson's diversity index over productive rearrangements. This is the immuneACCESS table as TCRdb keeps it, with only in-frame sequences that have V and J called. A part of the clones is gone; compared with another copy, unresolved V genes explain less than half, and the rest is unexplained. Clone size and V and J calls were adopted from that table, with D and trimming inferred from the DNA. The sample has about 120,000 clones on record, 83% of them singletons. The ten most abundant clones make up about 2.2% of the sample.

The germline V gene yields SGHAT for CDR1 and FQNNGV for CDR2. At the junction V is shortened by 3 bases and J by 0 bases, with 10 bases in between. The CDR3 contains 15 residues, cysteine and phenylalanine counted. The CDR3 DNA has 45 bases and is translated from base 1. In this chain, TRBV11-2 is recombined with TRBJ2-3; the D gene is perhaps TRBD2, from 5 matching bases. This sequence was found in a man under 40 with acute or convalescent COVID-19. The sequencing input was peripheral blood. The bases read TGTGCCAGCAGCTTTTGGCGGACTAGCACAGATACGCAGTATTTT. It translates as CASSFWRTSTDTQYF. The entire variable domain, with the stretches around the CDR3 drawn from the reference TRBV11-2 and TRBJ2-3 proteins, is EAGVAQSPRYKIIEKRQSVAFWCNPISGHATLYWYQQILGQGPKLLIQFQNNGVVDDSQLPKDRFSAERLKGVDSTLKIQPAKLEDSAVYLCASSFWRTSTDTQYFGPGTRLTVL.